These 28 T cell receptor beta chains originate from one sample sequenced in a study of blood T cell repertoires in COVID-19. Measured with immunoSEQ multiplex PCR; TCRdb has only the in-frame clones, and not every one. The sample includes about 230,000 clones, under 90% of them seen just once. Material: peripheral blood. These receptors came from a man aged 50-59 years with COVID-19, enrolled during active disease.

The CDR3, as DNA: TGTGCCAGCAGCGTAGGGACAGGGGGCAACTACGAGCAGTACTTC. Residues: CASSVGTGGNYEQYF. This chain links TRBV9 with TRBJ2-7, with 11 nucleotides matching TRBD1. The CDR3 consists of 15 residues. CDR1 and CDR2 from the germline V gene are SGDLS and YYNGEE. The trim removed 0 bases at V and 3 bases at J, leaving 2 bases unmatched.

The V and J genes are TRBV5-8 and TRBJ2-7; TRBD2 matches 8 bases. The V gene's germline CDR1 is SGHTS and CDR2 YDEGEE. V trimming: 10 bases; J trimming: 2 bases; junction bases outside the gene matches: 8. This CDR3 comprises 13 residues. Here the CDR3 reads CAASSGRAYEQYF. CDR3 DNA sequence: TGTGCCGCCTCCTCCGGGAGGGCCTACGAGCAGTACTTC.

The chain carries TRBV29-1 and TRBJ1-3; 10 bases fit TRBD1. The CDR3 runs 14 residues. CDR1 and CDR2 from the germline V gene are SQVTM and ANQGSEA. J was trimmed by 1 base and V by 4 bases; bases with no gene match: 1. CDR3 sequence (DNA): TGCAGCGTTGGGGGACAGGGGTCTGGAAACACCATATATTTT. Amino acids: CSVGGQGSGNTIYF. The entire variable domain, with the rest obtained from reference TRBV29-1 and TRBJ1-3, is as follows: SAVISQKPSRDICQRGTSLTIQCQVDSQVTMMFWYRQQPGQSLTLIATANQGSEATYESGFVIDKFPISRPNLTFSTLTVSNMSPEDSSIYLCSVGGQGSGNTIYFGEGSWLTVV.

This clone appeared once. V gene TRBV5-6 combines with J gene TRBJ1-4; no clear D. CDR1 is SGHDT, CDR2 YYEEEE, per germline. V was pared by 2 bases and J by 6 bases, with 11 bases between. The CDR3 extends over 14 amino acids. The CDR3: CASSFRPLDEKLFF. The CDR3 nucleotides read TGTGCCAGCAGCTTCAGGCCTCTGGATGAAAAACTGTTTTTT.

The chain recombines TRBV28 with TRBJ1-3; no firm D call. The CDR3 consists of 13 residues. V was clipped by 6 bases and J by 1 base, with 7 bases between them. Germline V gives CDR1 MDHEN, CDR2 SYDVKM. The CDR3 DNA follows: TGTGCCAGCAGACGGGGTTCTGGAAACACCATATATTTT. Translation: CASRRGSGNTIYF.

This clone was found a few times. This chain joins TRBV5-5 and TRBJ1-2; no definite D call. CDR3 length equals 16 residues. Germline CDR1 is SGHKS and CDR2 is YYEKEE (reference sequence). V was pared by 0 bases and J by 8 bases, with 20 bases between. DNA for the CDR3: TGTGCCAGCAGCTTGGGGTCGGGTCGATTTCGAGCCGGCTACACCTTC. This encodes CASSLGSGRFRAGYTF.

The count of this clone is one. The V call is TRBV2, the J call TRBJ2-7; TRBD1 might be the D (6 bases). The V end was cut by 1 base, the J end by 2 bases, with 9 bases between. The CDR3 has 14 amino acids. Germline loops: CDR1 SNHLY, CDR2 FYNNEI. CDR3 region: CASSEGSGAYEQYF. In nucleotides, the CDR3 is TGTGCCAGCAGTGAAGGGTCAGGGGCCTACGAGCAGTACTTC.

The chain combines TRBV7-2 with TRBJ2-3, with TRBD2 matching over 10 bases. The CDR3 spans 17 residues. V was pared by 1 base and J by 5 bases, with 9 bases of the junction left unmatched. Germline CDR1 SGHTA, CDR2 FQGNSA. The CDR3: CASSLVTSGGGGDTQYF. The CDR3 nucleotides read TGTGCCAGCAGCTTAGTCACGAGCGGGGGGGGTGGAGATACGCAGTATTTT.

This sequence joins TRBV30 and TRBJ1-6; no reliable D call. Deletions cut 0 bases from V and 10 bases from J, with 10 bases between. This CDR3 is 13 amino acids long. Germline CDR1 reads GTSNPN; CDR2 reads SVGIG (reference sequence). This chain's CDR3 is CAWSVEHRSPLHF. The CDR3 bases are TGTGCCTGGAGTGTAGAGCATCGGTCACCCCTCCACTTT.

This CDR3 reads CASKAGTNEKLFF. The CDR3 DNA is TGTGCCAGTAAGGCAGGAACTAATGAAAAACTGTTTTTT. This rearrangement joins TRBV19 to TRBJ1-4; D not certain. V dropped 7 bases and J dropped 1 base, with 7 bases sitting between them. This CDR3 contains 13 residues. The germline gives CDR1 LNHDA, CDR2 SQIVND (reference sequence).

CDR3 nucleotide sequence: TGTGCCAGCAGTGAATGGAGATCGACGCAGGGGGCCTATAATTCACCCCTCCACTTT. Protein sequence: CASSEWRSTQGAYNSPLHF. J is TRBJ1-6 and V is TRBV2; 7 bases fit TRBD1. Germline loops: CDR1 SNHLY, CDR2 FYNNEI. The V segment lost 2 bases and the J segment 2 bases; nucleotides outside the gene matches: 12. This CDR3 is 19 amino acids long.

The chain joins TRBV28 to TRBJ2-2, with 7 bases aligning to TRBD2. Losses at the gene ends were 2 bases for V and 3 bases for J; bases not matched to a gene: 3. This CDR3 spans 15 amino acids. CDR1 and CDR2 from the germline V gene are MDHEN and SYDVKM. CDR3 residues: CASSLVSGDTGELFF. Here the CDR3 DNA reads TGTGCCAGCAGTTTAGTGAGCGGGGACACCGGGGAGCTGTTTTTT.

The rearrangement uses TRBV19 and TRBJ1-2; 10 bases are shared with TRBD1. The J segment lost 3 bases and the V segment lost 4 bases, leaving 5 bases of the junction unmatched. CDR1 is LNHDA and CDR2 is SQIVND in the germline V gene (reference sequence). The CDR3 totals 15 residues. The CDR3 spells CASSRQGAKHYGYTF. The CDR3 DNA reads TGTGCCAGTAGTAGACAGGGGGCGAAACACTATGGCTACACCTTC. The full variable domain, with the rest looked up from reference TRBV19 and TRBJ1-2, is DGGITQSPKYLFRKEGQNVTLSCEQNLNHDAMYWYRQDPGQGLRLIYYSQIVNDFQKGDIAEGYSVSREKKESFPLTVTSAQKNPTAFYLCASSRQGAKHYGYTFGSGTRLTVV.

V usage is TRBV27 and J usage is TRBJ2-5, with 11 positions matching TRBD1. This CDR3 spans 15 amino acids. Germline CDR1 and CDR2: MNHEY and SMNVEV (reference sequence). V gave up 4 bases and J gave up 4 bases; unmatched junction bases: 5. In nucleotides, the CDR3 is TGTGCCAGCAGTTCGGACAGGGGGCTTGGAGAGACCCAGTACTTC. Protein sequence: CASSSDRGLGETQYF.

In the case of this clone: Other DNA sequences of this sample code for an identical CDR3. The chain is built from TRBV11-2 and TRBJ2-1, with D unresolved. From germline, CDR1 is SGHAT and CDR2 FQNNGV. The CDR3 has 12 amino acids. V lost 5 bases to trimming and J lost 6 bases, with 8 bases between them. CDR3 loop: CASSPLSNEQFF. CDR3 bases: TGTGCCAGCAGCCCCCTGTCCAATGAGCAGTTCTTC.

This chain links TRBV11-2 with TRBJ2-1; 9 bases line up with TRBD2. The germline gives CDR1 SGHAT, CDR2 FQNNGV. The junction had 15 bases not matched to a gene; V was cut back by 5 bases and J by 7 bases. The length of the CDR3 is 17 residues. The DNA of the CDR3 is TGTGCCAGCAGCCGACCGGGGCTAGCGGGACATGGTAATGAGCAGTTCTTC. Translating gives CASSRPGLAGHGNEQFF.

The genes are TRBV29-1 and TRBJ2-7, with a tentative D call TRBD1 (6 bases). From germline, CDR1 is SQVTM and CDR2 ANQGSEA. The CDR3 is 13 amino acids. Trimming removed 4 bases from V and 2 bases from J, with 12 bases in between. CDR3 amino acids: CSVGLQGTYEQYF. CDR3 bases: TGCAGCGTTGGCCTTCAGGGGACCTACGAGCAGTACTTC.

To note about this clone: A read error may produce the germline difference seen at one junction end. The chain employs TRBV6-1 and TRBJ2-5; 10 nucleotides agree with TRBD2. Per the germline V gene, CDR1 is MNHNS and CDR2 is SASEGT. The CDR3 length is 15 residues. The CDR3 nucleotides are TGTGCCAGCAGCGAAGGGACTAGCGATCAAGAGACCCAGTACTTC. It codes for CASSEGTSDQETQYF.

Only one count was recorded for this clone. The chain has TRBV18 and TRBJ1-4, with a weak D call TRBD1 (6 bases). The germline V gene encodes CDR1 KGHSH and CDR2 LQKENI. The CDR3 length is 15 residues. V gave up 4 bases and J gave up 9 bases, with 18 bases separating them. DNA of the CDR3: TGTGCCAGCTCACTAGAAACAGGGTACGGTCAAAAACTGTTTTTT. It translates to CASSLETGYGQKLFF.

The chain employs TRBV7-3 and TRBJ1-1; 8 bases fit TRBD1. The CDR3 consists of 14 residues. V lost 5 bases and J lost 2; bases outside the gene matches: 4. The germline CDR1 and CDR2 sequences are SGHTA and FQGTGA. As DNA, the CDR3 is TGTGCCAGCAGCCCGGGACAGGCCAACACTGAAGCTTTCTTT. Its protein product is CASSPGQANTEAFF.

Written as DNA, the CDR3 is TGTGCCAGTAGTACCTACCCCGGGACAGGGTCGACGGGGTTGGCCCTCCACTTT. Its translation: CASSTYPGTGSTGLALHF. V and J are TRBV19 and TRBJ1-6; 9 bases line up with TRBD1. The germline V gene has CDR1 LNHDA and CDR2 SQIVND (reference sequence). This CDR3 is built from 18 residues. Unmatched junction bases numbered 21, after V lost 4 bases and J lost 14 bases.

The chain joins TRBV12-5 to TRBJ2-3; 13 nucleotides match TRBD2. The J segment lost 2 bases and the V segment lost 6 bases, leaving 11 bases of the junction unmatched. The CDR3 consists of 18 residues. In germline, CDR1 is LGHNT, CDR2 FRNRAP. DNA of the CDR3: TGTGCTAGTGGCCAAGGGACTAGCGGGACAGGCGACACAGATACGCAGTATTTT. Its translation is CASGQGTSGTGDTDTQYF. Using reference TRBV12-5 and TRBJ2-3 for the parts outside the CDR3, the full variable domain is DARVTQTPRHKVTEMGQEVTMRCQPILGHNTVFWYRQTMMQGLELLAYFRNRAPLDDSGMPKDRFSAEMPDATLATLKIQPSEPRDSAVYFCASGQGTSGTGDTDTQYFGPGTRLTVL.

The CDR3, as DNA: TGTGCCAGCGGACAGGGAGGGTCCTACGAGCAGTACTTC. Translated: CASGQGGSYEQYF. This chain joins TRBV27 and TRBJ2-7, with a possible D match to TRBD1 (8 bases). Trimming removed 8 bases from V and 1 base from J, with 12 bases in between. In germline, CDR1 is MNHEY, CDR2 SMNVEV (reference sequence). This CDR3 spans 13 amino acids.

The rearrangement links TRBV14 to TRBJ2-7, with 9 positions matching TRBD1. The CDR3 covers 13 residues. In germline, CDR1 is SGHDN, CDR2 FVKESK. The V gene end was trimmed by 4 bases and the J gene end by 6 bases; junction bases not matched to a gene: 4. CDR3 region: CASSLPTGGEQYF. In DNA form, the CDR3 reads TGTGCCAGCAGCCTACCGACAGGGGGCGAGCAGTACTTC.

The table lists this clone with many counts. The gene calls are TRBV27 and TRBJ2-7; TRBD1 aligns across 11 bases. CDR1 is MNHEY and CDR2 is SMNVEV in the germline V gene (reference sequence). Unmatched junction bases numbered 13, after V lost 3 bases and J lost 6 bases. The CDR3 has 17 amino acids. CDR3 in DNA: TGTGCCAGCAGTTTGGACGCCACTGCTGGGACAGGGGGCGAGCAGTACTTC. This encodes CASSLDATAGTGGEQYF.

This chain links TRBV6-2 or TRBV6-3 with TRBJ2-7; tentatively, D is TRBD1 (5 bases). The CDR3 runs to 13 residues. From germline, CDR1 is MNHEY and CDR2 SVGEGT. V was pared by 3 bases and J by 6 bases, with 12 bases between. CDR3 residues: CASSYPRVGEQYF. The DNA of the CDR3 is TGTGCCAGCAGTTATCCCAGGGTTGGCGAGCAGTACTTC.

V is TRBV3-1 (or the pseudogene TRBV3-2) and J is TRBJ2-5; TRBD2 matches at 8 bases. Germline V gene data show CDR1 as LGHDT and CDR2 as YNNKEL (reference sequence). The CDR3 consists of 14 residues. The trim removed 3 bases at V and 4 bases at J, leaving 4 bases unmatched. The CDR3 here is CASSHGRGGETQYF. The CDR3 nucleotides are TGTGCCAGCAGCCACGGTCGGGGGGGAGAGACCCAGTACTTC.

This clone was seen only once. The V gene is TRBV10-1, the J gene TRBJ2-1; 9 bases fit TRBD1. Germline-derived CDR1 and CDR2 are WNHNN and SYGVQD (reference sequence). V gave up 10 bases and J gave up 6 bases; unmatched junction bases: 7. The length of the CDR3 is 13 residues. The CDR3 is CATSTGGVNEQFF. The DNA of the CDR3 is TGCGCCACCTCGACAGGGGGAGTCAATGAGCAGTTCTTC.